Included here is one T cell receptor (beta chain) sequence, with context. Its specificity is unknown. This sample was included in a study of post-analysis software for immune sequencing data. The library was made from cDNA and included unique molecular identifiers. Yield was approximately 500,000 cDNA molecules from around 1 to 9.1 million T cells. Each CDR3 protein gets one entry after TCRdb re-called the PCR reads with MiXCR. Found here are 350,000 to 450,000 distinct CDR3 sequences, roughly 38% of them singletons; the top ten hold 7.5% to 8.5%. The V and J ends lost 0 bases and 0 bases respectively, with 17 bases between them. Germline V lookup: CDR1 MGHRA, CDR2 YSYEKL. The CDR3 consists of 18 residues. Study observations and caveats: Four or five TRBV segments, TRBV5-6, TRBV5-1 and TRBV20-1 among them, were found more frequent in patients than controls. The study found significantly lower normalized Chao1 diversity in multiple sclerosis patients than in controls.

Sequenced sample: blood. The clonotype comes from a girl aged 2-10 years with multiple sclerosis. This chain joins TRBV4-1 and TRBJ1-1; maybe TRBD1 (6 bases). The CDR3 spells CASSQDMVRGLMNTEAFF. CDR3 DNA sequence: TGCGCCAGCAGCCAAGATATGGTCAGGGGCCTAATGAACACTGAAGCTTTCTTT.